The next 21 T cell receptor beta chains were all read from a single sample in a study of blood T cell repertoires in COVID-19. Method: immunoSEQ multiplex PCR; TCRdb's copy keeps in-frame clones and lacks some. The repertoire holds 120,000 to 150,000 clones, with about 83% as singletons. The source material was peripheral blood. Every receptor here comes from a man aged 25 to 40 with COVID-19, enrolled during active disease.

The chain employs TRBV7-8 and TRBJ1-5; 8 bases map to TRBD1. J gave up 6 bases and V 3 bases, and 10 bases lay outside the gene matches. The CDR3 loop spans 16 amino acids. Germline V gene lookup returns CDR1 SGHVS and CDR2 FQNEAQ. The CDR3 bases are TGTGCCAGCAGCTTCGACCCCAGGGGGCGCGGTCAGCCCCAGCATTTT. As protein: CASSFDPRGRGQPQHF.

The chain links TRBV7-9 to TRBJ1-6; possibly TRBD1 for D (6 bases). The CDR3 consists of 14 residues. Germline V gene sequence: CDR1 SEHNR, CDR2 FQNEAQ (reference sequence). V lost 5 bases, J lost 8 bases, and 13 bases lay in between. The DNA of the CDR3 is TGTGCCAGCAGCGTTACAGGGAAGGATTCACCCCTCCACTTT. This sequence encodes CASSVTGKDSPLHF.

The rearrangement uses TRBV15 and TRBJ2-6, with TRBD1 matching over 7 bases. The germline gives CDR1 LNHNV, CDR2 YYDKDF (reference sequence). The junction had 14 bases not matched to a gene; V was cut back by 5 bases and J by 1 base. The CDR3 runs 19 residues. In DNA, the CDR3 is TGTGCCACCAGCCCTTTCTTCCGGGACAGTTTATCTGGGGCCAACGTCCTGACTTTC. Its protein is CATSPFFRDSLSGANVLTF.

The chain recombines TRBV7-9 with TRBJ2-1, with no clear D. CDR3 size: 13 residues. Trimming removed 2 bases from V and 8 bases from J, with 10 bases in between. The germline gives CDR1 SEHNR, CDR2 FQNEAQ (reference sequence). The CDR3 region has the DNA TGTGCCAGCAGCTTATTCGTAGTCGATGAGCAGTTCTTC. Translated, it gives CASSLFVVDEQFF.

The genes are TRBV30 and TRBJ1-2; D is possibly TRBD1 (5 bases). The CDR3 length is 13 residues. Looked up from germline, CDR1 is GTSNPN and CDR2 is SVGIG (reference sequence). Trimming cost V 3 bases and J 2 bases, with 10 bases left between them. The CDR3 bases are TGTGCCTGGAGCGCCAGGGTGAACTATGGCTACACCTTC. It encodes CAWSARVNYGYTF.

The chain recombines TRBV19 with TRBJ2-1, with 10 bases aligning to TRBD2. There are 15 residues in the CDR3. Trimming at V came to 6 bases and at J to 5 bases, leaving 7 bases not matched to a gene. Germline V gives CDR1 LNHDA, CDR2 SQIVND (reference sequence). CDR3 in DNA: TGTGCCAGTAGCTTAGCGGGAGGCGGTGACAATGAGCAGTTCTTC. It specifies CASSLAGGGDNEQFF.

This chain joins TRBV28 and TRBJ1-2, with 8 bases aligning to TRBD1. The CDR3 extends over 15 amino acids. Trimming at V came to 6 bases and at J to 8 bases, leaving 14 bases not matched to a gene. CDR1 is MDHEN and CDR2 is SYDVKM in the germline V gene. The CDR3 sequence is CASRSPGQAGGGYTF. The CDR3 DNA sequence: TGTGCCAGCAGGTCGCCGGGACAGGCTGGGGGGGGCTACACCTTC.

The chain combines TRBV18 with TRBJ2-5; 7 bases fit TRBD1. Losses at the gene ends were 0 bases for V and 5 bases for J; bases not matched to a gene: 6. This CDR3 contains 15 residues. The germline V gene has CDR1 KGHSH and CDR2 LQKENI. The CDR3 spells CASSPPKGGRETQYF. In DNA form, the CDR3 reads TGTGCCAGCTCACCACCTAAAGGGGGCAGGGAGACCCAGTACTTC.

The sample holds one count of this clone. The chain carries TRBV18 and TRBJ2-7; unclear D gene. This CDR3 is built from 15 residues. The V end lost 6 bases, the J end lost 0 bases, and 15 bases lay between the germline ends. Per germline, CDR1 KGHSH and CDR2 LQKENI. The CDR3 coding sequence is TGTGCCAGCTCCCCCACGGCAGGTAGCTCCTACGAGCAGTACTTC. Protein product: CASSPTAGSSYEQYF.

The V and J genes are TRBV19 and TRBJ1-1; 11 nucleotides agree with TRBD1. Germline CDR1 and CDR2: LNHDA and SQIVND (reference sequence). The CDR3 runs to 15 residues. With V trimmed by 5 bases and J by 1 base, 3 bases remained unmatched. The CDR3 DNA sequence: TGTGCCAGTAGTCCCGGGACAGGGGGGAACACTGAAGCTTTCTTT. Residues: CASSPGTGGNTEAFF.

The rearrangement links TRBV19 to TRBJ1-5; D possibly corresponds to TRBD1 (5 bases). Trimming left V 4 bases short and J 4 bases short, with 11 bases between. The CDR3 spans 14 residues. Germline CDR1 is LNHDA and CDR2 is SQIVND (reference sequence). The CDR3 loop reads CASSSDSPNQPQHF. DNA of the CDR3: TGTGCCAGTAGTAGTGACAGCCCTAATCAGCCCCAGCATTTT.

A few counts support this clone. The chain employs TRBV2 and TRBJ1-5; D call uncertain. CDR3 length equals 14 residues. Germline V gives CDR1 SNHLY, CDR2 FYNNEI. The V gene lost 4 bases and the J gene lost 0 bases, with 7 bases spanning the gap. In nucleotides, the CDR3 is TGTGCCAGCAGTGGTGTTTATAGCAATCAGCCCCAGCATTTT. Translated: CASSGVYSNQPQHF.

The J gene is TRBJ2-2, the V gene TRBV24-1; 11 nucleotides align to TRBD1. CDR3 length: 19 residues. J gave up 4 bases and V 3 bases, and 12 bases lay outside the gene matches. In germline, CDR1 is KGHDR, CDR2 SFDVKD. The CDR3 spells CATSDPTPTGTGGTGELFF. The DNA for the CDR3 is TGTGCCACCAGTGATCCCACTCCCACCGGGACAGGGGGCACCGGGGAGCTGTTTTTT.

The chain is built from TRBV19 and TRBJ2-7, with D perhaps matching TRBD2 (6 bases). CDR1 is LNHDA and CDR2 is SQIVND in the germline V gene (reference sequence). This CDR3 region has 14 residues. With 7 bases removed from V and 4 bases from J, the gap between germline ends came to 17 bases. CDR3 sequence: CASMGNSGLYEQYF. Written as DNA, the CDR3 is TGTGCCAGTATGGGGAATAGCGGACTGTACGAGCAGTACTTC.

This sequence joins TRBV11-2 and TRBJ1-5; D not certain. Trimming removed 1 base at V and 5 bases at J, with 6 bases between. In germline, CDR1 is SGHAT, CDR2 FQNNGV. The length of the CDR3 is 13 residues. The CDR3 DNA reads TGTGCCAGCAGCTTAGGGGGAGATCAGCCCCAGCATTTT. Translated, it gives CASSLGGDQPQHF.

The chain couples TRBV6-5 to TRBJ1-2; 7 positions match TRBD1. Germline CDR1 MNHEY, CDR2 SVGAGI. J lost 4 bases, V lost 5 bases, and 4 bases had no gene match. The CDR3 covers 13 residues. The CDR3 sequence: CASSQGGIYGYTF. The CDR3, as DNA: TGTGCCAGCAGTCAGGGGGGAATCTATGGCTACACCTTC.

This chain's CDR3 is CASSPLKGGLNNEQFF. In nucleotides, the CDR3 is TGTGCCAGCAGTCCCCTCAAAGGGGGTTTGAACAATGAGCAGTTCTTC. The chain carries TRBV27 and TRBJ2-1; D is perhaps TRBD1 (6 bases). Trimming shortened V by 5 bases and J by 5 bases, and 19 bases separated the two germline ends. Looked up from germline, CDR1 is MNHEY and CDR2 is SMNVEV (reference sequence). This CDR3 region has 16 residues.

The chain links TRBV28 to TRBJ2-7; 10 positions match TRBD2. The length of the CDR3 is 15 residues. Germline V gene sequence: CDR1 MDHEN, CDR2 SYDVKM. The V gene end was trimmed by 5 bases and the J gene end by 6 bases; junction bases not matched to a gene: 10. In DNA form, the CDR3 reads TGTGCCAGCAGTCCTAGCGGGAGAGGTGTTGGCGAGCAGTACTTC. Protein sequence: CASSPSGRGVGEQYF.

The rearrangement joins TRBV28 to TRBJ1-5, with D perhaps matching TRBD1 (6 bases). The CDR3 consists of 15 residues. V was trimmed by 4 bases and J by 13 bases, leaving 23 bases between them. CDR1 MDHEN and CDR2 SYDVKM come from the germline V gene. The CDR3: CASSSTRRTGRAQHF. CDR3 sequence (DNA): TGTGCCAGCAGTTCGACACGTCGCACAGGGCGGGCTCAGCATTTT.

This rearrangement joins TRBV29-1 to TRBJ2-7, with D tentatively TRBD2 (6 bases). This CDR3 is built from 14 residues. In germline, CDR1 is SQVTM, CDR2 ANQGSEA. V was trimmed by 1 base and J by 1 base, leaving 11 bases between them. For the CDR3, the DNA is TGCAGCGTTGAAGGCGCGGGACCTTCCTACGAGCAGTACTTC. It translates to CSVEGAGPSYEQYF.

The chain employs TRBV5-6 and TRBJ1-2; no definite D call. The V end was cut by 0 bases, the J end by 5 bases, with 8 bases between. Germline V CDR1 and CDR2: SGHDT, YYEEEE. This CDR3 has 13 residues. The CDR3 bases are TGTGCCAGCAGCTTGGAGACTCAATATGGCTACACCTTC. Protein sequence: CASSLETQYGYTF.